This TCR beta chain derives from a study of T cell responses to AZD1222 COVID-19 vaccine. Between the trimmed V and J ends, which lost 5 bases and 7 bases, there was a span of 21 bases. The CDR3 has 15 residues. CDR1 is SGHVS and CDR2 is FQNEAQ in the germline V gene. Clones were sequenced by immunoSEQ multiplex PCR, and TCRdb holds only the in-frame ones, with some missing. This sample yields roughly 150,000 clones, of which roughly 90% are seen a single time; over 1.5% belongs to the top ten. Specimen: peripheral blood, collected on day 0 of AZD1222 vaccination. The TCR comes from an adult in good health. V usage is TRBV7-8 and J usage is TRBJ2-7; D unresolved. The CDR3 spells CASSDALPPLREQYF. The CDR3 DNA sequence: TGTGCCAGCAGCGACGCTCTACCCCCATTGAGAGAGCAGTACTTC.